This is a list of T cell receptor beta chains from one sample in a study of blood T cell repertoires in COVID-19. Libraries were prepared by immunoSEQ multiplex PCR; TCRdb keeps only in-frame clonotypes and omits some of them. The table has over 350,000 clones, around nine tenths seen once. The material sequenced was PBMCs or T cells enriched from blood (not recorded which). These receptors originate from a woman aged 18-35 years with acute COVID-19. CDR3s include the opening cysteine and the closing phenylalanine or tryptophan. D genes are given only for firm matches. A clone size is listed for some rows: how often the clone was seen (once, few, many), or a class if it is expanded.

cdr3_aa: CASSEARRGDQPQHF
cdr3_nt: TGTGCCAGCAGTGAAGCGCGGAGGGGAGACCAGCCCCAGCATTTT
j_call: TRBJ1-5
d_call: .
clone_size: .
v_call: TRBV6-1
cdr3_length: 15

cdr3_aa: CASSPRLAGGPKNYNEQFF
cdr3_nt: TGTGCCAGCAGCCCTAGACTAGCGGGGGGGCCTAAAAACTACAATGAGCAGTTCTTC
j_call: TRBJ2-1
d_call: TRBD2
clone_size: .
v_call: TRBV7-9
cdr3_length: 19

cdr3_aa: CASSSRTGRNTGELFF
cdr3_nt: TGTGCCAGCAGCTCAAGGACAGGACGGAACACCGGGGAGCTGTTTTTT
j_call: TRBJ2-2
d_call: .
clone_size: .
v_call: TRBV21-1
cdr3_length: 16

cdr3_aa: CASRDHQGMDYGYTF
cdr3_nt: TGTGCCAGCAGGGATCATCAGGGAATGGACTATGGCTACACCTTC
j_call: TRBJ1-2
d_call: .
clone_size: .
v_call: TRBV28
cdr3_length: 15

cdr3_aa: CASSPGTSGIYEQYF
cdr3_nt: TGTGCCAGCTCACCCGGGACTAGCGGGATCTACGAGCAGTACTTC
j_call: TRBJ2-7
d_call: TRBD2
clone_size: .
v_call: TRBV18
cdr3_length: 15

cdr3_aa: CASSQDQQVIYGYTF
cdr3_nt: TGCGCCAGCAGCCAAGATCAGCAGGTTATCTATGGCTACACCTTC
j_call: TRBJ1-2
d_call: .
clone_size: .
v_call: TRBV4-1
cdr3_length: 15

cdr3_aa: CASRPGTGDLPDTQYF
cdr3_nt: TGTGCCAGTAGGCCCGGGACAGGGGATCTCCCAGATACGCAGTATTTT
j_call: TRBJ2-3
d_call: TRBD1
clone_size: .
v_call: TRBV19
cdr3_length: 16

cdr3_aa: CASRGQHEQYF
cdr3_nt: TGCGCCAGCAGAGGACAGCACGAGCAGTACTTC
j_call: TRBJ2-7
d_call: .
clone_size: .
v_call: TRBV5-1
cdr3_length: 11

cdr3_aa: CASSSPRRGGRDGYTF
cdr3_nt: TGTGCCAGCAGTTCTCCCCGACGGGGAGGTAGGGATGGCTACACCTTC
j_call: TRBJ1-2
d_call: .
clone_size: .
v_call: TRBV6-2/TRBV6-3
cdr3_length: 16

cdr3_aa: CAKGRGGRQPQHF
cdr3_nt: TGTGCCAAGGGCCGGGGGGGGAGGCAGCCCCAGCATTTT
j_call: TRBJ1-5
d_call: .
clone_size: .
v_call: TRBV25-1
cdr3_length: 13

cdr3_aa: CATDSISYEQYF
cdr3_nt: TGTGCCACCGATAGCATCTCCTACGAGCAGTACTTC
j_call: TRBJ2-7
d_call: .
clone_size: .
v_call: TRBV24-1
cdr3_length: 12

cdr3_aa: CAWSDGSGDQPQHF
cdr3_nt: TGTGCCTGGAGTGATGGGTCGGGGGATCAGCCCCAGCATTTT
j_call: TRBJ1-5
d_call: .
clone_size: .
v_call: TRBV30
cdr3_length: 14

cdr3_aa: CASSLRQGGEKLFF
cdr3_nt: TGTGCCAGCAGCTTAAGACAGGGTGGTGAAAAACTGTTTTTT
j_call: TRBJ1-4
d_call: TRBD1
clone_size: .
v_call: TRBV7-2
cdr3_length: 14

cdr3_aa: CASSQVSNTEAFF
cdr3_nt: TGTGCCAGCAGCCAAGTTAGTAACACTGAAGCTTTCTTT
j_call: TRBJ1-1
d_call: .
clone_size: once
v_call: TRBV3-1/TRBV3-2
cdr3_length: 13

cdr3_aa: CAWWFREETQYF
cdr3_nt: TGTGCCTGGTGGTTTCGAGAAGAGACCCAGTACTTC
j_call: TRBJ2-5
d_call: .
clone_size: .
v_call: TRBV30
cdr3_length: 12

cdr3_aa: CASGDRGWATEAFF
cdr3_nt: TGTGCCAGCGGGGACAGGGGATGGGCCACTGAAGCTTTCTTT
j_call: TRBJ1-1
d_call: TRBD1
clone_size: once
v_call: TRBV6-5
cdr3_length: 14

cdr3_aa: CASSPSDRVPGELFF
cdr3_nt: TGTGCCAGCAGTCCCTCGGACAGGGTTCCCGGGGAGCTGTTTTTT
j_call: TRBJ2-2
d_call: TRBD1
clone_size: few
v_call: TRBV27
cdr3_length: 15

cdr3_aa: CASSTDRGTDTQYF
cdr3_nt: TGTGCCAGCAGTACGGATCGGGGCACAGATACGCAGTATTTT
j_call: TRBJ2-3
d_call: .
clone_size: .
v_call: TRBV2
cdr3_length: 14

cdr3_aa: CASSQAPSGTTEDTQYF
cdr3_nt: TGCGCCAGCAGCCAAGCCCCTAGCGGTACAACAGAAGATACGCAGTATTTT
j_call: TRBJ2-3
d_call: TRBD2
clone_size: few
v_call: TRBV4-1
cdr3_length: 17

cdr3_aa: CASSDRLNSPLHF
cdr3_nt: TGTGCCAGCAGTGACCGGTTAAATTCACCCCTCCACTTT
j_call: TRBJ1-6
d_call: .
clone_size: few
v_call: TRBV6-1
cdr3_length: 13

cdr3_aa: CASSLEREGYNEQFF
cdr3_nt: TGTGCCAGCAGCTTGGAACGGGAAGGCTACAATGAGCAGTTCTTC
j_call: TRBJ2-1
d_call: .
clone_size: .
v_call: TRBV5-4
cdr3_length: 15

cdr3_aa: CASGTGGSSYEQYF
cdr3_nt: TGTGCCAGCGGGACAGGGGGAAGCTCCTACGAGCAGTACTTC
j_call: TRBJ2-7
d_call: TRBD1
clone_size: .
v_call: TRBV2
cdr3_length: 14

cdr3_aa: CASSLDSGELFF
cdr3_nt: TGTGCCAGCAGCTTGGATAGCGGGGAGCTGTTTTTT
j_call: TRBJ2-2
d_call: .
clone_size: .
v_call: TRBV5-4
cdr3_length: 12

cdr3_aa: CASSPPGVRSDYGYTF
cdr3_nt: TGTGCCAGCTCACCACCCGGGGTGAGGAGTGACTATGGCTACACCTTC
j_call: TRBJ1-2
d_call: .
clone_size: .
v_call: TRBV18
cdr3_length: 16

cdr3_aa: CASSLRGGETQYF
cdr3_nt: TGTGCCAGCAGCTTGCGGGGGGGGGAGACCCAGTACTTC
j_call: TRBJ2-5
d_call: TRBD2
clone_size: .
v_call: TRBV5-4
cdr3_length: 13

cdr3_aa: CASAMGAGDNEQFF
cdr3_nt: TGTGCCAGCGCCATGGGAGCGGGAGACAATGAGCAGTTCTTC
j_call: TRBJ2-1
d_call: TRBD2
clone_size: few
v_call: TRBV6-5
cdr3_length: 14

cdr3_aa: CASSLSSSSYEQYF
cdr3_nt: TGTGCCAGCAGCTTGTCTTCCAGCTCCTACGAGCAGTACTTC
j_call: TRBJ2-7
d_call: .
clone_size: .
v_call: TRBV5-6
cdr3_length: 14

cdr3_aa: CASSSYVNTEAFF
cdr3_nt: TGCGCCAGCAGCTCCTACGTGAACACTGAAGCTTTCTTT
j_call: TRBJ1-1
d_call: .
clone_size: .
v_call: TRBV4-3
cdr3_length: 13

cdr3_aa: CASSYLQAGGYTF
cdr3_nt: TGTGCCAGCAGTTACCTACAGGCCGGGGGCTACACCTTC
j_call: TRBJ1-2
d_call: .
clone_size: .
v_call: TRBV6-5
cdr3_length: 13

cdr3_aa: CASSLAPYSNQPQHF
cdr3_nt: TGTGCCAGCAGCTTGGCACCCTATAGCAATCAGCCCCAGCATTTT
j_call: TRBJ1-5
d_call: .
clone_size: .
v_call: TRBV5-5
cdr3_length: 15

cdr3_aa: CASSIQGGLAKNIQYF
cdr3_nt: TGTGCCAGTAGTATTCAGGGAGGGTTAGCCAAAAACATTCAGTACTTC
j_call: TRBJ2-4
d_call: TRBD2
clone_size: .
v_call: TRBV19
cdr3_length: 16